This T cell receptor (beta chain) was sequenced during a study of T cell responses to AZD1222 COVID-19 vaccine. Overall study results and limits: Seropositive AZD1222 recipients at baseline numbered only 5 or 6. The donor group comprised mostly white British people and more females; the analysis possibly underestimated clonal diversity. The breadth and depth of Spike-specific TCRs increased once two AZD1222 doses had been given. Unmutated variant regions are reportedly the target of nearly half of TCRs that are spike-specific.

Clones were read by immunoSEQ multiplex PCR, and TCRdb kept only the in-frame ones, dropping some. The data show about 110,000 clones, roughly 90% seen once. For this clone: Its cognate antigen is unknown.

CDR3 length equals 15 residues. After removal of 5 bases from V and 5 bases from J, the junction contained 7 bases not matched to a gene. In germline, CDR1 is MNHEY, CDR2 SMNVEV (reference sequence). The gene calls are TRBV27 and TRBJ2-3; 10 bases are a match to TRBD1. The input for sequencing was peripheral blood, taken on day 0 of AZD1222 vaccination. The source is an adult in good health. DNA for the CDR3: TGTGCCAGCAGTCCCGGGACAGGGGTAGGAGATACGCAGTATTTT. Its protein is CASSPGTGVGDTQYF.